This T cell receptor beta chain stems from a study of control samples from healthy donors and cancer patients. TCRdb's table, derived via immunoSEQ multiplex PCR, lists solely in-frame clones and lacks some. The data show about 110,000 clones, with around 89% seen just once and 17% held by the top ten. This sequence was found in a woman between 45 and 60 years old in good health. The sequencing input was blood.

The CDR3 region has the DNA TGCGCCAGCAGCTTGCTGACAGGGGGGAACAATGAGCAGTTCTTC. Protein: CASSLLTGGNNEQFF. V usage is TRBV5-1 and J usage is TRBJ2-1; TRBD1 agrees at 9 bases. The J segment lost 5 bases and the V segment lost 1 base, leaving 4 bases of the junction unmatched. The CDR3 runs 15 residues. Per the germline V gene, CDR1 is SGHRS and CDR2 is YFSETQ. The variable domain in full, with the rest retrieved from reference TRBV5-1 and TRBJ2-1, is KAGVTQTPRYLIKTRGQQVTLSCSPISGHRSVSWYQQTPGQGLQFLFEYFSETQRNKGNFPGRFSGRQFSNSRSEMNVSTLELGDSALYLCASSLLTGGNNEQFFGPGTRLTVL.